Following are 13 T cell receptor beta chains from one sample sequenced in a study of early T cells in non-severe SARS-CoV-2 infection. TCRdb reanalysed the 5' RACE reads using MiXCR and keeps one entry per CDR3 protein. This sample has 120,000 or so distinct CDR3 sequences, with approximately 12% found just once. Source: whole blood, taken at baseline. These receptors came from an adult who was a healthcare worker with PCR-confirmed SARS-CoV-2 infection or an uninfected control (not recorded which).

This clonotype was seen a handful of times. The chain has TRBV18 and TRBJ1-6, with D maybe TRBD1 (5 bases). Germline V gene data show CDR1 as KGHSH and CDR2 as LQKENI. The CDR3 runs 15 residues. The V and J ends lost 3 bases and 9 bases respectively, with 15 bases between them. DNA of the CDR3: TGTGCCAGCTCACCTGAGGGACCCACTTCTTCACCCCTCCACTTT. Amino acids: CASSPEGPTSSPLHF.

This clonotype was seen many times. This chain uses TRBV6-1 with TRBJ1-2; D perhaps matches TRBD1 (5 bases). The CDR3 has 15 residues. Germline V gene data show CDR1 as MNHNS and CDR2 as SASEGT. Trimming left V 6 bases short and J 5 bases short, with 19 bases between. The CDR3 bases are TGTGCCAGCAGCCCGACAGAGCTGCGTAATTATGGCTACACCTTC. It is translated as CASSPTELRNYGYTF.

This clonotype has a count of ten or more. V gene TRBV6-5 combines with J gene TRBJ2-3, with 8 bases matching TRBD2. The CDR3 spans 14 residues. Germline CDR1 MNHEY, CDR2 SVGAGI. With V trimmed by 8 bases and J by 0 bases, 4 bases remained unmatched. The CDR3 DNA reads TGTGCCAGCCAAAGCGGGGGAAGCACAGATACGCAGTATTTT. Residues: CASQSGGSTDTQYF.

The chain carries TRBV12-3 or TRBV12-4 and TRBJ2-7; tentative D call: TRBD1 (5 bases). The CDR3 sequence is 16 residues long. V lost 3 bases to trimming and J lost 0 bases, with 15 bases between them. Written as DNA, the CDR3 is TGTGCCAGCAGTTTCTCCCAGGGTCTAAGCTCCTACGAGCAGTACTTC. This sequence encodes CASSFSQGLSSYEQYF.

The genes are TRBV29-1 and TRBJ2-6; D remains ambiguous. CDR1 is SQVTM, CDR2 ANQGSEA, per germline. The V gene lost 3 bases and the J gene lost 0 bases, with 6 bases spanning the gap. This CDR3 is 14 amino acids long. CDR3 in DNA: TGCAGCGTTGATGTGAGCTCTGGGGCCAACGTCCTGACTTTC. It specifies CSVDVSSGANVLTF.

This clonotype was observed a handful of times. The chain employs TRBV12-3 or TRBV12-4 and TRBJ1-3, with TRBD1 as a possible D gene (5 bases). The CDR3 is 16 amino acids. V lost 3 bases, J lost 0 bases, and 12 bases lay in between. CDR3 in amino acids: CASSLEQVLSGNTIYF. Here the CDR3 DNA reads TGTGCCAGCAGTTTGGAACAGGTCCTCTCTGGAAACACCATATATTTT.

Only a few counts were recorded for this clonotype. V usage is TRBV7-9 and J usage is TRBJ1-4; D ambiguous. Deletions cut 2 bases from V and 0 bases from J, with 7 bases between. Germline lookup yields CDR1 SEHNR and CDR2 FQNEAQ (reference sequence). The CDR3 has 15 amino acids. CDR3 in amino acids: CASSLLGTTNEKLFF. CDR3 sequence (DNA): TGTGCCAGCAGCTTATTGGGGACAACTAATGAAAAACTGTTTTTT.

The V call is TRBV3-1, the J call TRBJ2-7; either TRBD1 or TRBD2 may supply D (6 bases each). Germline lookup yields CDR1 LGHDT and CDR2 YNNKEL (reference sequence). The length of the CDR3 is 13 residues. Trimming pared 0 bases from V and 11 bases from J, leaving 14 bases between. This CDR3 reads CASSQEFRGQEYF. Written as DNA, the CDR3 is TGTGCCAGCAGCCAAGAGTTCCGGGGGCAGGAGTACTTC.

The rearrangement links TRBV27 to TRBJ2-1, with D perhaps TRBD2 (7 bases). The length of the CDR3 is 18 residues. Germline loops: CDR1 MNHEY, CDR2 SMNVEV (reference sequence). Trimming took off 10 bases at V and 2 bases at J, with 27 bases between the two ends. The CDR3 DNA follows: TGTGCCACCCGTAGGGGAGCGGGGACAAACCGCCCCTACAATGAGCAGTTCTTC. This translates into CATRRGAGTNRPYNEQFF.

The sample holds a few counts of this clonotype. This chain uses TRBV7-9 with TRBJ1-2; TRBD1 aligns across 8 bases. This CDR3 comprises 18 residues. J lost 3 bases, V lost 1 base, and 13 bases had no gene match. Germline V gene data show CDR1 as SEHNR and CDR2 as FQNEAQ (reference sequence). The CDR3 sequence: CASSLGATGEGFDYGYTF. The CDR3 coding sequence is TGTGCCAGCAGCTTAGGAGCGACAGGGGAAGGTTTTGACTATGGCTACACCTTC.

The genes are TRBV7-2 and TRBJ2-5; D ambiguous. The V gene lost 1 base and the J gene lost 7 bases, with 7 bases spanning the gap. Looked up from germline, CDR1 is SGHTA and CDR2 is FQGNSA. The CDR3 totals 12 residues. CDR3 amino acids: CASSLDPWTQYF. DNA of the CDR3: TGTGCCAGCAGCTTAGACCCTTGGACCCAGTACTTC. Full variable domain (rest looked up from reference TRBV7-2 and TRBJ2-5): GAGVSQSPSNKVTEKGKDVELRCDPISGHTALYWYRQSLGQGLEFLIYFQGNSAPDKSGLPSDRFSAERTGGSVSTLTIQRTQQEDSAVYLCASSLDPWTQYFGPGTRLLVL.

This sequence joins TRBV28 and TRBJ1-2, with 10 bases lining up with TRBD1. Germline assignment: CDR1 MDHEN and CDR2 SYDVKM. The CDR3 is 15 residues long. V lost 6 bases to trimming and J lost 2 bases; unmatched junction nucleotides: 6. The CDR3 DNA follows: TGTGCCAGCAGGGCCGGGACAGGGGCAAACTATGGCTACACCTTC. Translated: CASRAGTGANYGYTF.

This clonotype has ten or more counts. The genes are TRBV10-3 and TRBJ2-3; 7 bases align to TRBD2. CDR1 is ENHRY, CDR2 SYGVKD, per germline. This CDR3 is 12 amino acids long. V dropped 11 bases and J dropped 5; count of bases not matched to a gene: 7. In DNA, the CDR3 is TGTGCCTCCGGGCGGGAGCTAGATACGCAGTATTTT. Its translation: CASGRELDTQYF.